This is a list of T cell receptor beta chains from one sample in a study of shared clonotypes between healthy human individuals. Only in-frame clones appear in the TCRdb table, and some are missing; sequencing was by immunoSEQ multiplex PCR. Here the sample spans 2 million to 2.5 million clones, over 85% being singletons. The specimen sequenced was naive CD4+ T cells sorted from blood. The source is a man in his late teens or twenties in good health. Each CDR3 is given with its conserved first and last residue. The D gene is left open where the match is weak. Rows give clone size only sometimes, using once, few, many, or a class for an expanded clone.

>TRBV9|-|TRBJ2-1|-
CASSVDWVSEQFF
TGTGCCAGCAGCGTAGACTGGGTGAGCGAGCAGTTCTTC
>TRBV5-1|-|TRBJ1-1|TRBD1
CASSVGTGGMNTEAFF
TGCGCCAGCAGCGTTGGGACAGGGGGCATGAACACTGAAGCTTTCTTT
>TRBV18|-|TRBJ2-4|-
CASSPGGTKNIQYF
TGTGCCAGCTCGCCTGGTGGTACCAAAAACATTCAGTACTTC
>TRBV18|-|TRBJ2-1|-
CASSQGSGTSNEQFF
TGTGCCAGCTCACAAGGGTCCGGGACTTCGAATGAGCAGTTCTTC
>TRBV5-8|-|TRBJ1-2|TRBD1
CASSPGTDNYGYTF
TGTGCCAGCAGCCCCGGGACAGATAACTATGGCTACACCTTC
>TRBV9|-|TRBJ1-1|-
CASSVVGEGNTEAFF
TGTGCCAGCAGCGTAGTCGGGGAGGGGAACACTGAAGCTTTCTTT
>TRBV19|-|TRBJ2-7|TRBD2
CASSMNSAGAYEQYF
TGTGCCAGTAGTATGAATTCGGCGGGGGCCTACGAGCAGTACTTC
>TRBV28|-|TRBJ1-2|-
CASSPLDRRGYTF
TGTGCCAGCAGTCCTCTCGACAGGAGAGGCTACACCTTC
>TRBV5-1|-|TRBJ1-4|-
CASSSRDFNEKLFF
TGCGCCAGCAGCTCCCGGGACTTCAATGAAAAACTGTTTTTT
>TRBV18|-|TRBJ2-4|TRBD1
CASSPLGQAPLAKNIQYF
TGTGCCAGCTCACCTCTCGGACAGGCGCCCCTAGCCAAAAACATTCAGTACTTC
>TRBV5-5|-|TRBJ1-2|-
CASSLGNERRGYTF
TGTGCCAGCAGCTTGGGGAACGAGAGGAGAGGCTACACCTTC
>TRBV30|-|TRBJ2-5|-
CAWSPMGTQYF
TGTGCCTGGAGTCCGATGGGGACCCAGTACTTC
>TRBV11-2|-|TRBJ1-3|-
CASYAYPGSSGNTIYF
TGTGCCAGCTATGCGTATCCCGGGAGCTCTGGAAACACCATATATTTT
>TRBV28|-|TRBJ2-4|-
CASNGAKNIQYF
TGTGCCAGCAACGGGGCAAAAAACATTCAGTACTTC
>TRBV28|-|TRBJ1-5|TRBD1
CASSRQGANQPQHF
TGTGCCAGCAGTCGGCAGGGGGCAAATCAGCCCCAGCATTTT
>TRBV30|-|TRBJ1-2|-
CAWSLSGGTTGYTF
TGTGCCTGGAGTCTCTCCGGGGGCACGACGGGCTACACCTTC
>TRBV18|once|TRBJ2-7|-
CASSPPGGQGGTHF
TGTGCCAGCTCACCACCGGGGGGCCAGGGAGGAACACACTTC
>TRBV7-2|-|TRBJ2-7|-
CASSLGGISGYEQYF
TGTGCCAGCAGCTTAGGGGGGATAAGCGGCTACGAGCAGTACTTC
>TRBV7-6|-|TRBJ1-2|-
CASSLQGSYGYTF
TGTGCCAGCAGCTTACAGGGGTCCTATGGCTACACCTTC
>TRBV2|once|TRBJ1-2|TRBD1
CASSSRDRDGYTF
TGTGCCAGCAGTAGCCGGGACAGGGACGGCTACACCTTC
>TRBV4-2|-|TRBJ1-6|TRBD1
CASSSRQGDSPLHF
TGTGCCAGCAGCAGTCGACAGGGCGACTCACCCCTCCACTTT
>TRBV2|-|TRBJ1-3|-
CASSEGSGNTIYF
TGTGCCAGCAGTGAGGGCTCTGGAAACACCATATATTTT
>TRBV19|-|TRBJ1-2|-
CASNRPPNYGYTF
TGTGCCAGTAATAGGCCGCCTAACTATGGCTACACCTTC
>TRBV19|-|TRBJ1-1|-
CASTPGTEAFF
TGTGCCAGTACCCCCGGGACTGAAGCTTTCTTT
>TRBV5-1|once|TRBJ2-7|TRBD2
CASSSWTSGGAYEQYF
TGCGCCAGCAGCTCCTGGACTAGCGGGGGGGCCTACGAGCAGTACTTC
>TRBV6-5|-|TRBJ1-5|-
CASSTSGGDQPQHF
TGTGCCAGCAGCACCTCAGGCGGCGATCAGCCCCAGCATTTT
>TRBV28|-|TRBJ2-1|TRBD1
CASITGTGPTQPLFF
TGTGCCAGCATCACGGGGACAGGCCCCACACAACCTTTGTTCTTC
>TRBV9|-|TRBJ2-1|TRBD2
CASSAPGLAGGRTYNEQFF
TGTGCCAGCAGCGCGCCGGGACTAGCGGGAGGCCGGACCTACAATGAGCAGTTCTTC
>TRBV5-1|-|TRBJ2-7|-
CASSRDNYEQYF
TGCGCCAGCAGCCGCGACAACTACGAGCAGTACTTC
>TRBV10-3|once|TRBJ2-3|-
CAISESGSGDTQYF
TGTGCCATCAGTGAGTCGGGATCTGGGGATACGCAGTATTTT
>TRBV29-1|-|TRBJ2-1|TRBD1
CSVVWSTGVFYNEQFF
TGCAGCGTTGTTTGGTCCACAGGGGTTTTCTACAATGAGCAGTTCTTC
>TRBV4-1|-|TRBJ2-2|TRBD2
CASSPLSLAGEWDTGELFF
TGCGCCAGCAGCCCGCTTTCGCTAGCGGGAGAATGGGACACCGGGGAGCTGTTTTTT
>TRBV6-5|-|TRBJ2-7|-
CASRSPGAYEQYF
TGTGCCAGCAGGAGCCCAGGGGCCTACGAGCAGTACTTC
>TRBV10-2|-|TRBJ2-1|-
CASSQGLNEQFF
TGCGCCAGCAGTCAGGGACTCAATGAGCAGTTCTTC
>TRBV29-1|-|TRBJ2-7|TRBD1
CSAGQGKSYEQYF
TGCAGCGCCGGACAGGGAAAATCCTACGAGCAGTACTTC
>TRBV21-1|once|TRBJ2-5|-
CASMTGSRETQYF
TGTGCCAGCATGACAGGGAGCAGGGAGACCCAGTACTTC
>TRBV6-4|-|TRBJ1-2|-
CASSVGSSNYGYTF
TGTGCCAGCAGTGTTGGCAGTTCTAACTATGGCTACACCTTC
>TRBV6-5|-|TRBJ2-7|-
CASSYGRVGYEQYF
TGTGCCAGCAGTTACGGCAGGGTAGGCTACGAGCAGTACTTC